This T cell receptor (beta chain) was sequenced for a study of T cells in Graves' hyperthyroidism and ophthalmopathy. General observations from the study: The model identified upcoming ophthalmopathy a median about 6.5 months ahead of onset. Ophthalmopathy was distinguished from stable hyperthyroidism by 13 V-J signatures.

Amplified regions were TCR beta CDR3 sequences from RNA transcripts. A set of HTBI primers served as the primers for a first-round RT-PCR of the TCR CDR3. TCRdb reanalysed the multiplex PCR reads using MiXCR and keeps one entry per CDR3 protein. The data show about 530,000 distinct CDR3 sequences, 17% seen once. This sample holds PBMCs from roughly 10 ml fresh peripheral blood. The CDR3 loop spans 17 amino acids. Per the germline V gene, CDR1 is SGHRS and CDR2 is YFSETQ. J lost 10 bases, V lost 0 bases, and 16 bases had no gene match. Points on this clonotype: Its target is not known.

The material sequenced was blood. The origin of this receptor is a woman in her late teens or twenties with Graves' ophthalmopathy. This chain links TRBV5-1 with TRBJ2-1; TRBD1 agrees at 7 bases. Written as DNA, the CDR3 is TGCGCCAGCAGCTTGGTGACAGGGTCGTTTTCCCCGGAGGAGCAGTTCTTC. This translates into CASSLVTGSFSPEEQFF.